This T cell receptor beta chain was profiled in a study of blood T cell repertoires in COVID-19. Overall study context: COVID-19 samples collected from the United States, Italy and Spain covered acute and convalescent phases. T cells, B-cell-depleted T cells, or PBMCs provided the cDNA or gDNA that served as material.

The CDR3 totals 14 residues. V was cut by 2 bases and J by 2 bases, with 8 bases left in between. From germline, CDR1 is SGHAT and CDR2 FQNNGV. Per the study methods: Reference gene primer amplification gave nucleated cell count estimates. Produced via immunoSEQ multiplex PCR; TCRdb's table is partial and in-frame only. V and J calls and clone size are copied from that table; D and trimming were computed from the DNA. The data contain approximately 92,000 clones, 85% of them seen just once; the ten biggest clones take up 3.4%. Sequencing input: peripheral blood. The receptor's source is a man between 45 and 60 years old with acute or convalescent COVID-19. V and J are TRBV11-2 and TRBJ2-3, with a tentative D call TRBD1 (5 bases). The CDR3: CASSLRQTTDTQYF. CDR3 nucleotides: TGTGCCAGCAGCTTAAGACAGACCACAGATACGCAGTATTTT.